These T cell receptor beta chains were read from a single sample in a study of cytomegalovirus exposure and HLA in healthy donors. Assay: immunoSEQ multiplex PCR; the TCRdb copy retains only in-frame clones and omits some. The profile covers around 190,000 clones, with 70% to 85% appearing a single time and about 3.5% taken by the ten largest. Sequenced input: PBMCs. The receptor set was obtained from a man aged 35-49 years in good health and CMV-seropositive. The CDR3 runs from the conserved cysteine through the conserved F or W. D genes are given only for firm matches. A row's size may be missing; if present it is once, few, many or a size class.

D	size	V	J	CDR3	DNA
NA	NA	TRBV6-6	TRBJ1-6	CASSYLNSPLHF	TGTGCCAGCAGTTACCTAAATTCACCCCTCCACTTT
TRBD2	NA	TRBV15	TRBJ2-1	CATSTRLAGYNEQFF	TGTGCCACCAGCACACGACTAGCGGGCTACAATGAGCAGTTCTTC
NA	NA	TRBV27	TRBJ1-2	CASSPRYSYGYTF	TGTGCCAGCAGTCCCCGTTACAGCTATGGCTACACCTTC
TRBD1	NA	TRBV13	TRBJ2-1	CASSLDRGLYEQFF	TGTGCCAGCAGCTTGGACAGGGGGCTGTATGAGCAGTTCTTC
NA	NA	TRBV7-7	TRBJ2-2	CASSDYTGELFF	TGTGCCAGCAGCGACTATACCGGGGAGCTGTTTTTT
TRBD2	NA	TRBV7-9	TRBJ2-1	CASSPSVRTSGRDEQFF	TGTGCCAGCAGCCCCAGTGTGAGGACTAGCGGGAGGGATGAGCAGTTCTTC
NA	NA	TRBV28	TRBJ2-1	CASSLRAASSYNEQFF	TGTGCCAGCAGTTTACGAGCGGCAAGCTCCTACAATGAGCAGTTCTTC
TRBD1	NA	TRBV11-3	TRBJ2-1	CASSLDLTGANEQFF	TGTGCCAGCAGCTTAGATCTCACAGGGGCAAATGAGCAGTTCTTC
NA	NA	TRBV5-1	TRBJ2-5	CASSIGGTSYGQYF	TGCGCCAGCAGCATCGGGGGGACATCCTACGGGCAGTACTTC
NA	NA	TRBV7-9	TRBJ2-3	CASSLGQLTDTQYF	TGTGCCAGCAGCTTAGGACAGCTCACAGATACGCAGTATTTT
TRBD2	once	TRBV11-2	TRBJ2-3	CASSQTTSGLLTDTQYF	TGTGCCAGCAGCCAAACGACTAGCGGGCTACTCACAGATACGCAGTATTTT
NA	NA	TRBV7-7	TRBJ2-7	CASSLGGCEQYF	TGTGCCAGCAGCTTAGGCGGGTGCGAGCAGTACTTC
NA	NA	TRBV30	TRBJ2-1	CAWTPLTNEQFF	TGTGCCTGGACTCCCCTGACTAATGAGCAGTTCTTC
NA	NA	TRBV2	TRBJ2-7	CASSLDRTAYEQYF	TGTGCCAGCAGTCTAGACAGGACCGCCTACGAGCAGTACTTC
TRBD2	NA	TRBV11-2	TRBJ2-7	CASNKITGGPGTKQYF	TGTGCCAGCAACAAAATAACGGGAGGGCCGGGTACCAAGCAGTACTTC
TRBD1	once	TRBV4-1	TRBJ1-4	CASSFPGTGGIPANEKLFF	TGCGCCAGCAGCTTTCCCGGGACAGGGGGGATCCCAGCTAATGAAAAACTGTTTTTT
TRBD1	NA	TRBV18	TRBJ1-6	CASSPMTGSYNSPLHF	TGTGCCAGCTCACCTATGACAGGGTCCTATAATTCACCCCTCCACTTT
TRBD1	NA	TRBV4-3	TRBJ1-2	CASSPPPGQGAGGYTF	TGCGCCAGCAGCCCGCCACCGGGACAGGGGGCGGGGGGCTACACCTTC
TRBD2	NA	TRBV7-2	TRBJ2-5	CASSFPAGDDETQYF	TGTGCCAGCAGTTTTCCAGCGGGAGATGATGAGACCCAGTACTTC
NA	NA	TRBV28	TRBJ1-5	CASSFFGYQPQHF	TGTGCCAGCAGTTTCTTCGGGTATCAGCCCCAGCATTTT
TRBD1	once	TRBV27	TRBJ1-2	CASSARQGAGYGYTF	TGTGCCAGCAGTGCCCGACAGGGGGCAGGGTATGGCTACACCTTC
TRBD2	NA	TRBV7-9	TRBJ2-5	CASSLDHLAGDETQYF	TGTGCCAGCAGCTTAGATCACCTAGCGGGGGACGAGACCCAGTACTTC
NA	NA	TRBV7-3	TRBJ2-3	CASSLMGQGPDTQYF	TGTGCCAGCAGCTTAATGGGACAAGGGCCAGATACGCAGTATTTT
NA	few	TRBV5-6	TRBJ2-3	CASSLGGADTQYF	TGTGCCAGCAGCCTAGGGGGGGCCGATACGCAGTATTTT
NA	NA	TRBV6-6	TRBJ2-7	CASSYGQIPYEQYF	TGTGCCAGCAGTTACGGACAGATCCCTTACGAGCAGTACTTC
NA	NA	TRBV27	TRBJ1-2	CASMFAGNGGYTF	TGTGCCAGCATGTTCGCAGGGAACGGTGGCTACACCTTC
NA	NA	TRBV18	TRBJ1-4	CASSQAREKLFF	TGTGCCAGCTCCCAGGCCCGGGAAAAACTGTTTTTT
TRBD1	NA	TRBV6-5	TRBJ2-7	CASSYATGMMSYEQYF	TGTGCCAGCAGTTACGCGACAGGGATGATGAGCTACGAGCAGTACTTC
NA	once	TRBV11-1	TRBJ2-7	CASSLGTGDREQYF	TGTGCCAGCAGCTTAGGGACGGGGGATCGCGAGCAGTACTTC
TRBD1	once	TRBV5-1	TRBJ1-2	CASSSLDRANYGYTF	TGCGCCAGCAGCTCGCTGGACAGGGCTAACTATGGCTACACCTTC
TRBD1	NA	TRBV5-8	TRBJ1-4	CASRGGQATNEKLFF	TGTGCCAGCAGGGGGGGACAGGCGACTAATGAAAAACTGTTTTTT
NA	NA	TRBV6-6	TRBJ1-2	CASSYLTGNYGYTF	TGTGCCAGCAGTTACCTCACAGGGAACTATGGCTACACCTTC
NA	NA	TRBV19	TRBJ2-2	CASFPGLSGEEELFF	TGTGCCAGTTTTCCCGGACTATCTGGGGAGGAGGAGCTGTTTTTT
TRBD2	once	TRBV28	TRBJ2-7	CASSSPSSGRKHEQYF	TGTGCCAGCAGCTCCCCTTCTAGCGGGAGAAAGCACGAGCAGTACTTC
NA	NA	TRBV6-1	TRBJ2-1	CASSNYRVNEQFF	TGTGCCAGCAGTAACTACAGGGTGAATGAGCAGTTCTTC